This TCR beta chain was captured in a study of T cells in Graves' hyperthyroidism and ophthalmopathy. Study-wide results and limits: Also found in blood were most expanded thyroid clonotypes above 0.001. Stable hyperthyroidism and ophthalmopathy were separated using 13 V-J signatures.

Germline CDR1 and CDR2: MGHDK and SYGVNS. The length of the CDR3 is 16 residues. The V and J ends lost 0 bases and 2 bases respectively, with 11 bases between them. Amplified TCR beta CDR3 regions came from RNA transcripts. HTBI primers were the set used in a first-round RT-PCR of the TCR CDR3. MiXCR, applied by TCRdb to the multiplex PCR reads, yields one record per CDR3 protein. This sample has almost 350,000 distinct CDR3 sequences, with around 18% found just once. In regard to this clonotype: As yet, its antigen is unknown.

The sequenced sample consisted of blood. This receptor was taken from a woman between 40 and 55 years old with Graves' ophthalmopathy. This rearrangement joins TRBV25-1 to TRBJ1-3; D may be TRBD1 (5 bases). CDR3 loop: CASSEYRGLPGNTIYF. CDR3 sequence (DNA): TGTGCCAGCAGTGAATATAGGGGTTTACCTGGAAACACCATATATTTT.